Listed below are T cell receptor beta chains from one sample, sequenced in a study of identical twins. TCRdb re-called the 5' RACE reads through MiXCR, storing one row per CDR3 protein. The sample yields a few hundred thousand distinct CDR3 sequences, roughly 8.7% seen once. The data were also submitted as part of a second study, on yellow fever vaccine responses in identical twins.

The specimen was CD8+ T cells sorted from blood. The receptors shown here come from a woman aged 18-35 years in good health. CDR3s include the opening cysteine and the closing phenylalanine or tryptophan. D genes are given only for firm matches. Clone size is shown for a subset of rows, as once, few, many or a class of expanded clone.

D gene,J gene,V gene,clone size,CDR3 protein,CDR3 DNA
TRBD2,TRBJ2-1,TRBV7-6,few,CASSLGGSGDYNEQFF,TGTGCCAGCAGCTTAGGGGGTAGCGGGGATTACAATGAGCAGTTCTTC
TRBD2,TRBJ2-3,TRBV27,few,CASRGDYSRDTQYF,TGTGCCAGTCGGGGGGACTACAGCAGAGATACGCAGTATTTT
TRBD2,TRBJ2-3,TRBV3-1,.,CASSSWTSGGGTDTQYF,TGTGCCAGCTCAAGTTGGACTAGCGGGGGAGGCACAGATACGCAGTATTTT
.,TRBJ1-2,TRBV7-9,.,CASSLDLLKGYTF,TGTGCCAGCAGCTTGGATTTATTGAAGGGCTACACCTTC
TRBD2,TRBJ2-3,TRBV11-1,.,CASTQLVGTSGSTDTQYF,TGTGCCAGCACCCAGCTTGTTGGGACTAGCGGGAGCACAGATACGCAGTATTTT
.,TRBJ2-2,TRBV19,.,CASSMENTGELFF,TGTGCCAGTAGTATGGAGAACACCGGGGAGCTGTTTTTT
TRBD2,TRBJ2-3,TRBV20-1,.,CCARDLGLGAGPGAWDTQYF,TGCTGTGCTAGAGATCTCGGGCTCGGAGCGGGACCTGGGGCATGGGATACGCAGTATTTT
.,TRBJ2-7,TRBV12-3/TRBV12-4,.,CASRRTSSYEQYF,TGTGCCAGCAGACGCACTAGCTCCTACGAGCAGTACTTC
.,TRBJ2-1,TRBV7-9,few,CASSLRLTETPYNEQFF,TGTGCCAGCAGCTTAAGGTTAACGGAAACCCCCTACAATGAGCAGTTCTTC
.,TRBJ2-7,TRBV7-9,.,CASETETYEQYF,TGTGCCAGCGAGACAGAAACCTACGAGCAGTACTTC
TRBD2,TRBJ2-3,TRBV29-1,many,CSVEGTILAGGPSSSTDTQYF,TGCAGCGTTGAAGGAACCATCCTAGCGGGAGGGCCTTCTTCTAGCACAGATACGCAGTATTTT
.,TRBJ2-7,TRBV20-1,.,CSARDPGEQYF,TGCAGTGCTAGAGATCCGGGCGAGCAGTACTTC
.,TRBJ2-7,TRBV7-9,many,CASFGFGYEQYF,TGTGCCAGCTTTGGGTTCGGGTACGAGCAGTACTTC
TRBD2,TRBJ2-1,TRBV7-9,few,CASSSRVAGGNEQFF,TGTGCCAGCAGCTCGAGGGTAGCGGGAGGTAATGAGCAGTTCTTC
TRBD1,TRBJ2-7,TRBV7-9,many,CASSSEKDRAYEQYF,TGTGCCAGCAGCTCAGAAAAGGACAGGGCCTACGAGCAGTACTTC
.,TRBJ2-3,TRBV9,many,CASSVDSRMGLTDTQYF,TGTGCCAGCAGCGTAGATAGTCGGATGGGACTCACAGATACGCAGTATTTT
.,TRBJ2-7,TRBV9,few,CASSLQGPGDEQYF,TGTGCCAGCAGCTTACAGGGTCCAGGCGACGAGCAGTACTTC
TRBD1,TRBJ2-7,TRBV7-2,many,CASSLLGQQPYEQYF,TGTGCCAGCAGCTTACTGGGACAGCAACCCTACGAGCAGTACTTC
.,TRBJ1-3,TRBV7-9,.,CASSSREDWAGNTIYF,TGTGCCAGCAGCTCACGCGAGGATTGGGCTGGAAACACCATATATTTT
TRBD2,TRBJ2-5,TRBV7-2,many,CASRGTSEETQYF,TGTGCCAGCAGGGGGACTAGCGAGGAGACCCAGTACTTC
TRBD1,TRBJ2-7,TRBV6-5,few,CASSYPIDIAGTVTYEQYF,TGTGCCAGCAGTTACCCTATCGATATTGCCGGGACAGTGACCTACGAGCAGTACTTC
TRBD2,TRBJ2-3,TRBV15,.,CATRAGQKAQYF,TGTGCCACCAGAGCGGGGCAGAAGGCGCAGTATTTT
TRBD2,TRBJ2-5,TRBV7-8,.,CASSQVLAGAQETQYF,TGTGCCAGCAGCCAAGTCCTAGCGGGGGCCCAAGAGACCCAGTACTTC
.,TRBJ2-1,TRBV20-1,.,CSAGLRLPYNEQFF,TGCAGTGCTGGTCTACGGCTTCCGTACAATGAGCAGTTCTTC